Listed below are T cell receptor beta chains from one sample, sequenced in a study of blood T cell repertoires in COVID-19. Some clones are missing from TCRdb's copy, which holds only in-frame ones; the method was immunoSEQ multiplex PCR. Seen here are just over 350,000 clones, 86% observed once, and the top ten hold roughly 7.2%. Source material: peripheral blood. The receptors were gathered from an older woman with COVID-19, enrolled during active disease. The CDR3 runs from the conserved cysteine through the conserved F or W. D genes are given only for firm matches. Some rows have no size entry. The others give once, few or many, or a class for an expanded clone.

clone_size j_call v_call d_call cdr3_nt cdr3_aa
- TRBJ1-5 TRBV19 TRBD1 TGTGCCAGTAGTAAACCGGGACAGGGGGCGCTGGGCAATCAGCCCCAGCATTTT CASSKPGQGALGNQPQHF
- TRBJ2-7 TRBV10-1 - TGCGCCGCTTCTGCGGGGCCCCCCTACGAGCAGTACTTC CAASAGPPYEQYF
- TRBJ2-3 TRBV28 TRBD2 TGTGCCAGCAGTTGGGCGGGGGGTGTAACAGATACGCAGTATTTT CASSWAGGVTDTQYF
many TRBJ2-3 TRBV5-5 - TGTGCCAGCAGCTTTGGGGGGTTTTCGAACACAGATACGCAGTATTTT CASSFGGFSNTDTQYF
- TRBJ2-7 TRBV4-3 TRBD2 TGCGCCAGCAGCCAAGAGCGGGGGGGCTTGGGCTACGAGCAGTACTTC CASSQERGGLGYEQYF
- TRBJ2-1 TRBV9 - TGTGCCAGCACCCCCCGGCCCCCCGGGAATGAGCAGTTCTTC CASTPRPPGNEQFF
- TRBJ2-5 TRBV5-1 - TGCGCCAGCAGCGGGGGGACTCAACGGGCGGAGACCCAGTACTTC CASSGGTQRAETQYF
once TRBJ2-3 TRBV7-2 - TGTGCCAGCAGCCTTAGCACAGATACGCAGTATTTT CASSLSTDTQYF
- TRBJ2-7 TRBV4-3 - TGCGCCAGCAGCCAAGTTTTGGTGGGACAACTCTACGAGCAGTACTTC CASSQVLVGQLYEQYF
- TRBJ2-1 TRBV6-1 TRBD2 TGTGCCAGCAGTGAAATGCTAGCGGGGGGAAATGAGCAGTTCTTC CASSEMLAGGNEQFF
- TRBJ1-2 TRBV7-2 TRBD1 TGTGCCAGCAGCTTAGTGGACAGGCTACATGGCTACACCTTC CASSLVDRLHGYTF
- TRBJ2-7 TRBV18 TRBD1 TGTGCCAGCTCACCGCTCCCGGGACAGGGGGGCCACGAGCAGTACTTC CASSPLPGQGGHEQYF
- TRBJ1-1 TRBV5-1 - TGCGCCAGCAGCTTGGCAGGGGAGGGGATGAACACTGAAGCTTTCTTT CASSLAGEGMNTEAFF
few TRBJ1-5 TRBV3-1/TRBV3-2 - TGTGCCAGCAGCCAGCAGGGTTCCCAGCCCCAGCATTTT CASSQQGSQPQHF
- TRBJ2-1 TRBV5-8 TRBD1 TGTGCCAGCAGCTTAGGGACAGGGGGCTTATACAATGAGCAGTTCTTC CASSLGTGGLYNEQFF
- TRBJ2-5 TRBV29-1 - TGCAGCGTTCAATACCAAGAGACCCAGTACTTC CSVQYQETQYF
- TRBJ1-1 TRBV11-1 - TGTGCCAGCAGCTTGACACTGAACACTGAAGCTTTCTTT CASSLTLNTEAFF
- TRBJ2-7 TRBV5-1 TRBD1 TGCGCCAGCAGCTGGACAGGGGCTGAGCAGTACTTC CASSWTGAEQYF
- TRBJ1-2 TRBV5-6 TRBD1 TGTGCCAGCAGCTTGAGGGGACAGGGGGCTGTCTATGGCTACACCTTC CASSLRGQGAVYGYTF
- TRBJ1-4 TRBV30 TRBD1 TGTGCCTGGAGGCCGACAGGGCGGAATGAAAAACTGTTTTTT CAWRPTGRNEKLFF
- TRBJ1-2 TRBV3-1/TRBV3-2 TRBD1 TGTGCCAGCAGCCAACTGGACAGGGGGTATGGCTACACCTTC CASSQLDRGYGYTF
- TRBJ1-2 TRBV7-3 - TGTGCCAGCAGCTTAAATACTAACTATGGCTACACCTTC CASSLNTNYGYTF
- TRBJ1-2 TRBV6-6 TRBD1 TGTGCCAGCAGTCCCGCTCGATGGGACAGCCCTGCTAACTATGGCTACACCTTC CASSPARWDSPANYGYTF
- TRBJ1-2 TRBV20-1 - TGCAGTGCTAGATTTGGGAGTGGCTACACCTTC CSARFGSGYTF
- TRBJ2-1 TRBV4-1 TRBD2 TGCGCCAGCAGCCACTCCAGAGCGGGGGTTTCCAATGAGCAGTTCTTC CASSHSRAGVSNEQFF
- TRBJ1-2 TRBV18 - TGTGCCAGCTCACCAAAACTCGACCCCCGCAGTAGCGGGGCCAGTGGCTACACCTTC CASSPKLDPRSSGASGYTF
- TRBJ2-1 TRBV11-2 TRBD2 TGTGCCAGCAGCCGAAGCGGGGAACTTTACAATGAGCAGTTCTTC CASSRSGELYNEQFF
- TRBJ2-7 TRBV19 TRBD1 TGTGCCAGTAGTCCGACAGGGGGCTACGAGCAGTACTTC CASSPTGGYEQYF
- TRBJ1-4 TRBV11-2 - TGTGCCAGCAGCCCTATCAGGGGCCCTAATGAAAAACTGTTTTTT CASSPIRGPNEKLFF
- TRBJ2-1 TRBV30 - TGTGCCTGGAGTGTACGGGTTACCTACAATGAGCAGTTCTTC CAWSVRVTYNEQFF
- TRBJ1-2 TRBV10-3 - TGTGCCGGCCGCGGAGTCGGTGGCTACACCTTC CAGRGVGGYTF
- TRBJ2-1 TRBV27 TRBD1 TGTGCCAGCAGTGACAGGGCCCGGGCCCATGAGCAGTTCTTC CASSDRARAHEQFF
once TRBJ2-3 TRBV5-1 - TGCGCCAGCAGCCAGACAGGAAGCACAGATACGCAGTATTTT CASSQTGSTDTQYF
- TRBJ1-5 TRBV30 TRBD1 TGTGCCTGGAGTGTTCCGGGACAGGGCTCTCAGCCCCAGCATTTT CAWSVPGQGSQPQHF
- TRBJ2-7 TRBV5-1 TRBD2 TGCGCCAGCAGCTTGAGGGCGGGGGGCTCCAGCTCCTACGAGCAGTACTTC CASSLRAGGSSSYEQYF
- TRBJ2-3 TRBV6-1 TRBD2 TGTGCCAGCAGTGATCAAACTAGCGGGGGCACAGATACGCAGTATTTT CASSDQTSGGTDTQYF
- TRBJ2-4 TRBV6-1 TRBD1 TGTGCCAGCAGTGAGCCGGGACAGAAAAACATTCAGTACTTC CASSEPGQKNIQYF
- TRBJ1-3 TRBV11-2 - TGTGCCAGCAGCTTGATGGGGGGGCCCACCTCTGGAAACACCATATATTTT CASSLMGGPTSGNTIYF
- TRBJ1-2 TRBV12-3/TRBV12-4 - TGTGCCAGCAGTTTAGTAGGGAGCGGCTACACCTTC CASSLVGSGYTF
- TRBJ2-7 TRBV7-9 - TGTGCCAGCAGCTTTAGTAGCGAGCAGTACTTC CASSFSSEQYF
- TRBJ1-2 TRBV18 - TGTGCCAGCCACTGGGGAGGGGCTAGATCGTATGGCTACACCTTC CASHWGGARSYGYTF
- TRBJ2-3 TRBV27 TRBD2 TGTGCCAGCAGTTTATTGGGGCTAGCGGGGGCCACAGATACGCAGTATTTT CASSLLGLAGATDTQYF
- TRBJ1-2 TRBV3-1/TRBV3-2 TRBD1 TGTGCCAGCAGTTCCGGGACAGGGTCCTACACCTTC CASSSGTGSYTF
- TRBJ2-7 TRBV6-2/TRBV6-3 TRBD1 TGTGCCAGCAGTTATCCCGCGGACAGGCGAAATTCCTACGAGCAGTACTTC CASSYPADRRNSYEQYF
many TRBJ2-1 TRBV29-1 TRBD1 TGCAGCGTTCAGGGGGCTAACTCCTACAATGAGCAGTTCTTC CSVQGANSYNEQFF
- TRBJ2-4 TRBV5-1 - TGCGCCAGCAAAAAGACAGCCGGCGTCTCCAAAAACATTCAGTACTTC CASKKTAGVSKNIQYF
- TRBJ2-1 TRBV18 TRBD2 TGTGCCAGCTCACTTAGCGGGGGGGCGTACAATGAGCAGTTCTTC CASSLSGGAYNEQFF
- TRBJ1-1 TRBV9 - TGTGCCAGCAGCCCCACAACCGGGGGGGACGTTCGAAAAGCTTTCTTT CASSPTTGGDVRKAFF
- TRBJ2-7 TRBV3-1/TRBV3-2 - TGTGCCAGCAGACCGCCCGGACTCGCAAGGGAGCAGTACTTC CASRPPGLAREQYF
once TRBJ1-6 TRBV23-1 - TGCGCCAGCAGTCAATCGAAGCTCAACAGAGATAATTCACCCCTCCACTTT CASSQSKLNRDNSPLHF
- TRBJ2-1 TRBV5-1 TRBD1 TGCGCCAGCAGCCTCGACAGGGGGCTGGGGAATGAGCAGTTCTTC CASSLDRGLGNEQFF
- TRBJ1-2 TRBV5-1 - TGCGCCAGCAGCTTGGGCGGGAACTATGGCTACACCTTC CASSLGGNYGYTF
- TRBJ2-3 TRBV7-3 - TGTGCCAGCAGCTTATCTGGTTGGAGGGCAGATACGCAGTATTTT CASSLSGWRADTQYF
- TRBJ1-2 TRBV7-2 - TGTGCCAGCAGGTCGGGGGGGACCAACTATGGCTACACCTTC CASRSGGTNYGYTF
- TRBJ2-6 TRBV19 TRBD1 TGTGCCAGTAGTATCGACAGACAGGGAACTTTTGGGGCCAACGTCCTGACTTTC CASSIDRQGTFGANVLTF
- TRBJ1-1 TRBV9 - TGTGCCAGCAGCGTAGGGTCCGACAGATTCAACACTGAAGCTTTCTTT CASSVGSDRFNTEAFF
- TRBJ1-1 TRBV6-2/TRBV6-3 - TGTGCCAGCAGTTATTACGGGGGGACGGCGTCGAGCACTGAAGCTTTCTTT CASSYYGGTASSTEAFF